This T cell receptor (beta chain) was sequenced for a study of a mutant IDH1 vaccine in newly diagnosed glioma. In the case of this clone: The antigen is undetermined.

The sample's time point: week 23, last vaccination. The vaccine gave 300 ug of a 20-mer mutant IDH1 peptide subcutaneously per dose. CDR3 length equals 18 residues. Per germline, CDR1 LGHNA and CDR2 YSLEER. J lost 7 bases, V lost 3 bases, and 16 bases had no gene match. TCRdb's table, derived via immunoSEQ multiplex PCR, lists solely in-frame clones and lacks some. The sample has just over 65,000 clones, under 90% seen once. The sample was PBMCs, taken from a glioma patient whose treatment included an IDH1 peptide vaccine. The TCR sequence derives from a young man with glioma. The V gene is TRBV4-3, the J gene TRBJ1-4, with 8 bases lining up with TRBD1. The CDR3: CASSQNSFPQGASEKLFF. The CDR3 region has the DNA TGCGCCAGCAGCCAGAACTCCTTTCCTCAGGGGGCAAGTGAAAAACTGTTTTTT.